This TCR beta chain is drawn from a study of shared clonotypes between healthy human individuals. This clone was counted once. The V gene end was trimmed by 5 bases and the J gene end by 2 bases; junction bases not matched to a gene: 3. The germline V gene has CDR1 SGHTA and CDR2 FQGNSA. This CDR3 is 15 amino acids long. The repertoire was sequenced with immunoSEQ multiplex PCR; TCRdb's copy has only in-frame clones and lacks some. This sample has roughly 530,000 clones, with 90% to 97% found just once. The V and J genes are TRBV7-2 and TRBJ2-7, with 13 bases lining up with TRBD2. Sequenced sample: naive CD4+ T cells sorted from blood. Subset noted: CD45RA+ positively selected. The origin of this receptor is a woman under 40 in good health. The CDR3 coding sequence is TGTGCCAGCAGCCACGGGACTAGCGGGACCTACGAGCAGTACTTC. Its protein product is CASSHGTSGTYEQYF.